The T cell receptor (beta chain) under discussion was sequenced for a study of blood T cells in healthy people across ages. Together with a sample-barcoded 5' primer, a J-beta primer mix was included in a second PCR lasting roughly 6 to 12 cycles. Every cDNA molecule bore a tag from a template-switch adaptor containing 12 random nucleotides. Each CDR3 protein gets one entry after TCRdb re-called the 5' RACE reads with MiXCR. The sample has about 750,000 distinct CDR3 sequences, about 55% seen once. Study observations and caveats: Percentage of naive T cells showed a strong correlation with TCR beta diversity.

The germline V and J ends were trimmed by 2 bases and 7 bases, with 9 bases remaining between them. This CDR3 comprises 13 residues. This clonotype was counted a few times. As yet, its antigen is unknown. The sample was blood. This sequence joins TRBV12-3 or TRBV12-4 and TRBJ1-5; D remains ambiguous. The TCR sequence derives from a man at least 80 years old in good health. CDR3 bases: TGTGCCAGCAGTTTAAGGCCACTCCAGCCCCAGCATTTT. Protein sequence: CASSLRPLQPQHF.